These 7 T cell receptor beta chains were sequenced from one sample in a study of molecular identifiers for immune sequencing clone quantification. TCRdb processed the PCR reads anew with MiXCR; each CDR3 protein has one entry. The data contain 88,000 or so distinct CDR3 sequences, roughly 23% of them singletons. The specimen sequenced was naive CD8+ T cells from blood, with Jurkat cell RNA spiked in. Subset given: FACS-sorted CD8+CD4-CCR7+CD45RA+ naive T cells. The receptors stem from a human donor in good health. Some libraries in this study had Jurkat cell RNA spiked in.

This clonotype was detected ten times or more. The J gene is TRBJ2-3, the V gene TRBV6-6; 9 positions agree with TRBD2. CDR1 and CDR2 (germline): MNHNY, SVGAGI (reference sequence). This CDR3 has 16 amino acids. V shed 2 bases and J 2 bases; nucleotides not matched to a gene: 5. The CDR3 loop reads CASSYGRTSDTDTQYF. CDR3 coding DNA: TGTGCCAGCAGTTACGGGCGGACTAGCGACACAGATACGCAGTATTTT.

This clonotype was seen only a few times. This chain uses TRBV4-2 with TRBJ2-2; TRBD1 matches 7 bases. This CDR3 region has 15 residues. Germline V gene data show CDR1 as LGHNA and CDR2 as YNFKEQ. J was trimmed by 6 bases and V by 2 bases; bases with no gene match: 6. The CDR3 DNA reads TGTGCCAGCAGCCAATACGACAGGGTGCCCGGGGAGCTGTTTTTT. Translated, it gives CASSQYDRVPGELFF.

This clonotype was seen many times. The CDR3 region is CSARDGTGELFF. The CDR3, as DNA: TGCAGTGCTAGAGATGGGACCGGGGAGCTGTTTTTT. This chain uses TRBV20-1 with TRBJ2-2; D not certain. CDR1 is DFQATT and CDR2 is SNEGSKA in the germline V gene (reference sequence). V was clipped by 0 bases and J by 5 bases, with 4 bases between them. CDR3 length: 12 residues.

This clonotype has at least ten counts. The chain recombines TRBV3-1 with TRBJ2-7; unclear D gene. The CDR3 contains 13 residues. V was clipped by 4 bases and J by 4 bases, with 11 bases between them. Per the germline V gene, CDR1 is LGHDT and CDR2 is YNNKEL (reference sequence). As DNA, the CDR3 is TGTGCCAGCAGCCCAAGTCTGACGTACGAGCAGTACTTC. This translates into CASSPSLTYEQYF.

This clonotype came up many times. V usage is TRBV29-1 and J usage is TRBJ2-7, with 9 nucleotides matching TRBD1. After removal of 5 bases from V and 2 bases from J, the junction contained 4 bases not matched to a gene. The CDR3 runs to 13 residues. Germline loops: CDR1 SQVTM, CDR2 ANQGSEA. CDR3: CSVRDRETYEQYF. The CDR3 DNA follows: TGCAGCGTTCGGGACAGGGAAACCTACGAGCAGTACTTC.

This clonotype was seen at least ten times. This chain joins TRBV7-2 and TRBJ2-3; unclear D gene. V lost 1 base, J lost 5 bases, and 19 bases lay in between. Germline V gene lookup returns CDR1 SGHTA and CDR2 FQGNSA. The CDR3 runs to 17 residues. CDR3 in DNA: TGTGCCAGCAGCTTAGTGTCGGGTCTGAACGTGGTAGATACGCAGTATTTT. Translated: CASSLVSGLNVVDTQYF.

Ten or more counts support this clonotype. This chain joins TRBV30 and TRBJ2-7, with D unclear. The V gene's germline CDR1 is GTSNPN and CDR2 SVGIG (reference sequence). The CDR3 spans 16 residues. V was trimmed by 1 base and J by 0 bases, leaving 16 bases between them. The CDR3 loop is CAWSGPPRVSSYEQYF. The CDR3 nucleotides read TGTGCCTGGAGTGGCCCACCACGGGTCAGCTCCTACGAGCAGTACTTC. Combining the CDR3 with reference TRBV30 and TRBJ2-7 gives the whole variable domain SQTIHQWPATLVQPVGSPLSLECTVEGTSNPNLYWYRQAAGRGLQLLFYSVGIGQISSEVPQNLSASRPQDRQFILSSKKLLLSDSGFYLCAWSGPPRVSSYEQYFGPGTRLTVT.